The rows below give T cell receptor beta chains drawn from one sample of a study of T cell responses to AZD1222 COVID-19 vaccine. The protocol was immunoSEQ multiplex PCR, while the TCRdb copy is restricted to in-frame clones and leaves out a portion. This table holds more than 150,000 clones, 80% to 95% found once. This material consisted of peripheral blood, taken on day 0 of AZD1222 vaccination. Source of these receptors: an adult in good health. CDR3s include the opening cysteine and the closing phenylalanine or tryptophan. A D gene is named only where the DNA matches it firmly. Rows give clone size only sometimes, using once, few, many, or a class for an expanded clone.

CDR3aa: CASSLVAGGYNEQFF
CDR3nt: TGTGCCAGCAGCTTAGTAGCGGGAGGGTACAATGAGCAGTTCTTC
d_gene: TRBD2
j_gene: TRBJ2-1
abundance: NA
v_gene: TRBV11-3
len: 15

CDR3aa: CASSMQGSTEAFF
CDR3nt: TGTGCCAGTAGTATGCAGGGGTCCACTGAAGCTTTCTTT
d_gene: NA
j_gene: TRBJ1-1
abundance: once
v_gene: TRBV19
len: 13

CDR3aa: CASSLPFWANANYGYTF
CDR3nt: TGTGCCAGCAGCTTGCCCTTCTGGGCGAACGCTAACTATGGCTACACCTTC
d_gene: NA
j_gene: TRBJ1-2
abundance: NA
v_gene: TRBV5-6
len: 17

CDR3aa: CASSTGSGNTIYF
CDR3nt: TGTGCCAGCTCAACAGGGTCTGGAAACACCATATATTTT
d_gene: NA
j_gene: TRBJ1-3
abundance: NA
v_gene: TRBV18
len: 13

CDR3aa: CATPSTVLNTEAFF
CDR3nt: TGTGCCACCCCATCGACAGTTTTAAACACTGAAGCTTTCTTT
d_gene: NA
j_gene: TRBJ1-1
abundance: NA
v_gene: TRBV7-9
len: 14

CDR3aa: CAIRPGGSSYNEQFF
CDR3nt: TGTGCCATCCGCCCTGGAGGGAGCTCCTACAATGAGCAGTTCTTC
d_gene: NA
j_gene: TRBJ2-1
abundance: NA
v_gene: TRBV10-3
len: 15

CDR3aa: CAIRGQGEVGYTF
CDR3nt: TGTGCCATCAGGGGACAGGGGGAGGTTGGCTACACCTTC
d_gene: TRBD1
j_gene: TRBJ1-2
abundance: once
v_gene: TRBV10-3
len: 13

CDR3aa: CASSYAKMDQPQHF
CDR3nt: TGTGCCAGCAGTTACGCCAAGATGGATCAGCCCCAGCATTTT
d_gene: NA
j_gene: TRBJ1-5
abundance: NA
v_gene: TRBV6-6
len: 14

CDR3aa: CASSPPSNQGYTF
CDR3nt: TGTGCCAGCTCACCACCGAGTAATCAGGGCTACACCTTC
d_gene: NA
j_gene: TRBJ1-2
abundance: NA
v_gene: TRBV18
len: 13

CDR3aa: CASSPDGDYGYTF
CDR3nt: TGCGCCAGCAGCCCAGACGGAGACTATGGCTACACCTTC
d_gene: NA
j_gene: TRBJ1-2
abundance: NA
v_gene: TRBV5-1
len: 13

CDR3aa: CASSPKKAHGYTF
CDR3nt: TGTGCCAGCAGCCCCAAGAAGGCCCATGGCTACACCTTC
d_gene: NA
j_gene: TRBJ1-2
abundance: NA
v_gene: TRBV12-3/TRBV12-4
len: 13

CDR3aa: CASSQDWISTDTQYF
CDR3nt: TGTGCCAGCAGCCAAGATTGGATAAGCACAGATACGCAGTATTTT
d_gene: NA
j_gene: TRBJ2-3
abundance: NA
v_gene: TRBV14
len: 15

CDR3aa: CASSLGVGAGNTIYF
CDR3nt: TGTGCCAGCAGCTTAGGGGTAGGGGCTGGAAACACCATATATTTT
d_gene: NA
j_gene: TRBJ1-3
abundance: NA
v_gene: TRBV7-2
len: 15

CDR3aa: CASTSIRQGSNQPQHF
CDR3nt: TGTGCCAGTACTTCAATTCGACAGGGGAGCAATCAGCCCCAGCATTTT
d_gene: TRBD1
j_gene: TRBJ1-5
abundance: NA
v_gene: TRBV19
len: 16

CDR3aa: CASSLDDRVGYTF
CDR3nt: TGTGCCAGCAGCTTAGATGACAGGGTGGGCTACACCTTC
d_gene: TRBD1
j_gene: TRBJ1-2
abundance: NA
v_gene: TRBV5-5
len: 13

CDR3aa: CASSQGGVAQPQHF
CDR3nt: TGTGCCAGCAGCCAAGGGGGCGTGGCTCAGCCCCAGCATTTT
d_gene: NA
j_gene: TRBJ1-5
abundance: NA
v_gene: TRBV3-1/TRBV3-2
len: 14

CDR3aa: CASRPVGRVTEAFF
CDR3nt: TGTGCCAGCAGGCCCGTGGGGCGCGTCACTGAAGCTTTCTTT
d_gene: NA
j_gene: TRBJ1-1
abundance: NA
v_gene: TRBV7-9
len: 14

CDR3aa: CASSVRDREEQFF
CDR3nt: TGCGCCAGCAGCGTCCGGGACAGGGAGGAGCAGTTCTTC
d_gene: TRBD1
j_gene: TRBJ2-1
abundance: NA
v_gene: TRBV5-1
len: 13

CDR3aa: CATSRRGTDEAFF
CDR3nt: TGTGCCACCAGCAGACGGGGGACTGATGAAGCTTTCTTT
d_gene: NA
j_gene: TRBJ1-1
abundance: few
v_gene: TRBV15
len: 13

CDR3aa: CASSTSSGYGYTF
CDR3nt: TGTGCCAGTAGTACGAGCTCTGGGTATGGCTACACCTTC
d_gene: NA
j_gene: TRBJ1-2
abundance: once
v_gene: TRBV19
len: 13

CDR3aa: CASSDDGVSYNEQFF
CDR3nt: TGTGCCAGCAGTGATGATGGGGTATCCTACAATGAGCAGTTCTTC
d_gene: NA
j_gene: TRBJ2-1
abundance: NA
v_gene: TRBV2
len: 15

CDR3aa: CASSSETANTGELFF
CDR3nt: TGCGCCAGCAGCTCAGAGACGGCGAACACCGGGGAGCTGTTTTTT
d_gene: NA
j_gene: TRBJ2-2
abundance: NA
v_gene: TRBV5-1
len: 15

CDR3aa: CASSQTLGGGYTF
CDR3nt: TGTGCCAGCAGTCAGACCCTCGGGGGTGGCTACACCTTC
d_gene: NA
j_gene: TRBJ1-2
abundance: NA
v_gene: TRBV3-1/TRBV3-2
len: 13

CDR3aa: CASKDTGGRGYTF
CDR3nt: TGCGCCAGCAAAGACACGGGGGGCCGGGGCTACACCTTC
d_gene: NA
j_gene: TRBJ1-2
abundance: NA
v_gene: TRBV5-1
len: 13

CDR3aa: CASSSSGQGVTGELFF
CDR3nt: TGTGCCAGCAGCTCATCGGGACAGGGGGTAACCGGGGAGCTGTTTTTT
d_gene: TRBD1
j_gene: TRBJ2-2
abundance: NA
v_gene: TRBV13
len: 16

CDR3aa: CASSFILGYEETQYF
CDR3nt: TGTGCCAGCAGTTTTATTCTGGGCTATGAAGAGACCCAGTACTTC
d_gene: NA
j_gene: TRBJ2-5
abundance: NA
v_gene: TRBV28
len: 15

CDR3aa: CASSLDGNTIYF
CDR3nt: TGTGCCAGCAGCTTGGATGGAAACACCATATATTTT
d_gene: NA
j_gene: TRBJ1-3
abundance: NA
v_gene: TRBV7-9
len: 12

CDR3aa: CASSYGQGGNQPQHF
CDR3nt: TGTGCCAGCAGTTACGGACAGGGGGGCAATCAGCCCCAGCATTTT
d_gene: TRBD1
j_gene: TRBJ1-5
abundance: NA
v_gene: TRBV6-5
len: 15

CDR3aa: CSVEDDGYEQYF
CDR3nt: TGCAGCGTTGAAGATGATGGCTACGAGCAGTACTTC
d_gene: NA
j_gene: TRBJ2-7
abundance: few
v_gene: TRBV29-1
len: 12

CDR3aa: CASSIIRNTGELFF
CDR3nt: TGTGCCAGTAGTATAATCAGGAACACCGGGGAGCTGTTTTTT
d_gene: NA
j_gene: TRBJ2-2
abundance: NA
v_gene: TRBV19
len: 14

CDR3aa: CASSFGGGTEAFF
CDR3nt: TGTGCCAGCAGCTTCGGGGGGGGCACTGAAGCTTTCTTT
d_gene: NA
j_gene: TRBJ1-1
abundance: NA
v_gene: TRBV5-4
len: 13

CDR3aa: CASSPQGSGIGADTQYF
CDR3nt: TGTGCCAGCAGCCCCCAGGGAAGCGGGATAGGGGCAGATACGCAGTATTTT
d_gene: TRBD2
j_gene: TRBJ2-3
abundance: NA
v_gene: TRBV7-6
len: 17

CDR3aa: CASMGHFSNQPQHF
CDR3nt: TGTGCCAGCATGGGACATTTTAGCAATCAGCCCCAGCATTTT
d_gene: NA
j_gene: TRBJ1-5
abundance: NA
v_gene: TRBV6-5
len: 14

CDR3aa: CASSPGHLEAFF
CDR3nt: TGTGCCAGCTCACCAGGGCATCTCGAAGCTTTCTTT
d_gene: NA
j_gene: TRBJ1-1
abundance: NA
v_gene: TRBV18
len: 12

CDR3aa: CASSFGGREDTQYF
CDR3nt: TGCGCCAGCAGCTTTGGGGGAAGGGAAGATACGCAGTATTTT
d_gene: NA
j_gene: TRBJ2-3
abundance: NA
v_gene: TRBV5-1
len: 14

CDR3aa: CASSEAQGANSPLHF
CDR3nt: TGTGCCAGCAGTGAAGCACAGGGGGCAAATTCACCCCTCCACTTT
d_gene: TRBD1
j_gene: TRBJ1-6
abundance: NA
v_gene: TRBV2
len: 15

CDR3aa: CASSSRQPQHF
CDR3nt: TGTGCCAGCAGTTCCCGTCAGCCCCAGCATTTT
d_gene: NA
j_gene: TRBJ1-5
abundance: NA
v_gene: TRBV28
len: 11

CDR3aa: CATSREAGGVQPQHF
CDR3nt: TGTGCCACCAGCAGAGAAGCTGGCGGAGTTCAGCCCCAGCATTTT
d_gene: NA
j_gene: TRBJ1-5
abundance: NA
v_gene: TRBV15
len: 15

CDR3aa: CASNPESGAGRSYEQYF
CDR3nt: TGTGCCAGCAACCCAGAATCTGGGGCGGGCCGATCCTACGAGCAGTACTTC
d_gene: NA
j_gene: TRBJ2-7
abundance: NA
v_gene: TRBV7-9
len: 17

CDR3aa: CASSFGQEAGYTF
CDR3nt: TGTGCCAGCAGCTTTGGACAGGAGGCCGGCTACACCTTC
d_gene: TRBD1
j_gene: TRBJ1-2
abundance: NA
v_gene: TRBV6-5
len: 13

CDR3aa: CASSLRSGDEQFF
CDR3nt: TGTGCCAGCAGCTTAAGGTCGGGCGATGAGCAGTTCTTC
d_gene: NA
j_gene: TRBJ2-1
abundance: NA
v_gene: TRBV7-9
len: 13

CDR3aa: CASSLVGATGLGDGYTF
CDR3nt: TGTGCCAGCAGCTTAGTAGGGGCGACAGGACTCGGGGATGGCTACACCTTC
d_gene: NA
j_gene: TRBJ1-2
abundance: few
v_gene: TRBV7-9
len: 17

CDR3aa: CAISGAGLYNEQFF
CDR3nt: TGTGCCATCAGTGGAGCGGGACTCTACAATGAGCAGTTCTTC
d_gene: TRBD2
j_gene: TRBJ2-1
abundance: once
v_gene: TRBV10-3
len: 14

CDR3aa: CAGFRLGGSYGYTF
CDR3nt: TGTGCCGGGTTTCGACTGGGAGGGAGCTATGGCTACACCTTC
d_gene: NA
j_gene: TRBJ1-2
abundance: once
v_gene: TRBV2
len: 14

CDR3aa: CASREGQRDTGELFF
CDR3nt: TGTGCCAGTAGAGAGGGGCAGAGAGACACCGGGGAGCTGTTTTTT
d_gene: NA
j_gene: TRBJ2-2
abundance: NA
v_gene: TRBV19
len: 15

CDR3aa: CASSLDRGLTPTGYTF
CDR3nt: TGTGCCAGCAGCTTAGACAGGGGACTAACACCCACTGGCTACACCTTC
d_gene: TRBD1
j_gene: TRBJ1-2
abundance: NA
v_gene: TRBV7-9
len: 16

CDR3aa: CASGQGLNTEAFF
CDR3nt: TGTGCCAGCGGACAGGGTTTGAACACTGAAGCTTTCTTT
d_gene: TRBD1
j_gene: TRBJ1-1
abundance: NA
v_gene: TRBV12-3/TRBV12-4
len: 13

CDR3aa: CASSYSYRENTEAFF
CDR3nt: TGTGCCAGCAGTTACTCTTACAGGGAGAACACTGAAGCTTTCTTT
d_gene: NA
j_gene: TRBJ1-1
abundance: once
v_gene: TRBV6-2/TRBV6-3
len: 15